The 9 T cell receptor beta chains given below trace back to one sample, sequenced in a study of beta chain features in type 1 diabetes. General observations from the study: Shorter TCRB CDR3s, moderately but significantly so, marked every one of the four CD4+ subsets in Type 1 diabetes patients.

These TCRs are of unknown antigen specificity. Reverse transcription of all isolated RNA meant that expressed TCRB transcripts were sequenced. TCRdb keeps only in-frame clones here, not all; method: immunoSEQ multiplex PCR. Among over 650,000 clones, around 15% were seen once, and the ten largest hold 0.03% to 0.045%. The sample was naive CD4+ T cells from blood. All receptors come from a man between 18 and 29 years old with type 1 diabetes.

This clone has only a few counts. The J gene is TRBJ1-1, the V gene TRBV18; D possibly corresponds to TRBD1 (5 bases). This CDR3 comprises 15 residues. Per the germline V gene, CDR1 is KGHSH and CDR2 is LQKENI. V was trimmed by 6 bases and J by 5 bases, leaving 19 bases between them. The CDR3 loop reads CASSAGQPGRTEAFF. The CDR3 bases are TGTGCCAGCTCCGCGGGGCAGCCCGGGAGGACTGAAGCTTTCTTT.

This clone was counted a few times. The chain is built from TRBV18 and TRBJ1-1; D not resolved. There are 15 residues in the CDR3. Germline loops: CDR1 KGHSH, CDR2 LQKENI. V dropped 2 bases and J dropped 1 base, with 11 bases sitting between them. The CDR3 reads CASSPRNTGNTEAFF. CDR3 in DNA: TGTGCCAGCTCACCAAGGAACACGGGGAACACTGAAGCTTTCTTT.

This clone has more than one count but fewer than ten. The chain links TRBV6-1 to TRBJ2-3, with D perhaps TRBD1 or TRBD2 (5 bases each). This CDR3 spans 15 amino acids. V lost 0 bases and J lost 4, with 11 bases in between. The germline gives CDR1 MNHNS, CDR2 SASEGT. The CDR3 spells CASSEAGTIPDTQYF. Here the CDR3 DNA reads TGTGCCAGCAGTGAAGCCGGGACGATTCCAGATACGCAGTATTTT.

V and J are TRBV7-9 and TRBJ2-2; 7 bases fit TRBD1. The CDR3 consists of 14 residues. V gave up 3 bases and J gave up 6 bases; unmatched junction bases: 4. Germline loops: CDR1 SEHNR, CDR2 FQNEAQ (reference sequence). Here the CDR3 reads CASSLWTGSGELFF. CDR3 in DNA: TGTGCCAGCAGCTTGTGGACAGGATCCGGGGAGCTGTTTTTT.

The chain combines TRBV28 with TRBJ2-5; D is unresolved. The CDR3 has 16 residues. The V gene's germline CDR1 is MDHEN and CDR2 SYDVKM. V was cut by 4 bases and J by 5 bases, with 20 bases left in between. The CDR3 region has the DNA TGTGCCAGCAGTTCCTCCTCGACGGCCCCGAGGGAGACCCAGTACTTC. Its protein product is CASSSSSTAPRETQYF.

This clone has a handful of counts. V gene TRBV29-1 combines with J gene TRBJ1-1, with D hard to call. Trimming pared 4 bases from V and 6 bases from J, leaving 12 bases between. CDR3 size: 12 residues. Germline V gives CDR1 SQVTM, CDR2 ANQGSEA. The CDR3 loop is CSVVTGGSEAFF. The CDR3 DNA is TGCAGCGTTGTCACGGGTGGATCTGAAGCTTTCTTT.

This clone was seen a few times. The V call is TRBV6-5, the J call TRBJ2-5; D perhaps matches TRBD1 (6 bases). Germline V gene data show CDR1 as MNHEY and CDR2 as SVGAGI. The CDR3 extends over 14 amino acids. Between the trimmed V and J ends, which lost 5 bases and 4 bases, there was a span of 14 bases. CDR3 in DNA: TGTGCCAGCAGTGACAGGAGTTTAGGAGAGACCCAGTACTTC. Translation gives CASSDRSLGETQYF.

This clone was counted a few times. The chain carries TRBV11-1 and TRBJ2-7; 9 positions agree with TRBD1. The germline CDR1 and CDR2 sequences are SGHAT and FQDESV (reference sequence). This CDR3 has 14 amino acids. Germline trimming cut 3 bases from V and 3 bases from J; bases unmatched to any gene: 3. As DNA, the CDR3 is TGTGCCAGCAGCTTGGCGGGACAGGGCTACGAGCAGTACTTC. Translated, it gives CASSLAGQGYEQYF. The full variable domain, with the rest looked up from reference TRBV11-1 and TRBJ2-7, is EAEVAQSPRYKITEKSQAVAFWCDPISGHATLYWYRQILGQGPELLVQFQDESVVDDSQLPKDRFSAERLKGVDSTLKIQPAELGDSAMYLCASSLAGQGYEQYFGPGTRLTVT.

This clone was picked up a small number of times. J is TRBJ1-4 and V is TRBV7-9, with D unresolved. V was pared by 1 base and J by 10 bases, with 10 bases between. Germline V gene sequence: CDR1 SEHNR, CDR2 FQNEAQ (reference sequence). This CDR3 region has 13 residues. The CDR3 is CASSLESAAKLFF. For the CDR3, the DNA is TGTGCCAGCAGCTTAGAAAGCGCCGCAAAACTGTTTTTT.